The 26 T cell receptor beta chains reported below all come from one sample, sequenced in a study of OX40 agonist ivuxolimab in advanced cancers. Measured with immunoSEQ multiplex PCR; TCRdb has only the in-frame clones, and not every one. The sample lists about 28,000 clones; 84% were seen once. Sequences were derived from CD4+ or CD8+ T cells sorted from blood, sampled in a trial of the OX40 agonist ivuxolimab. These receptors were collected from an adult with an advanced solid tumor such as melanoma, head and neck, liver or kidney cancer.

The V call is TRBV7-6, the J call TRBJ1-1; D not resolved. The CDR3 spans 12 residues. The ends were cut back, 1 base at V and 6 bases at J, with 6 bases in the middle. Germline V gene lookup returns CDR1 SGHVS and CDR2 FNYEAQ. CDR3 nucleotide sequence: TGTGCCAGCAGCTTAGGTACGGCTGAAGCTTTCTTT. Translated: CASSLGTAEAFF.

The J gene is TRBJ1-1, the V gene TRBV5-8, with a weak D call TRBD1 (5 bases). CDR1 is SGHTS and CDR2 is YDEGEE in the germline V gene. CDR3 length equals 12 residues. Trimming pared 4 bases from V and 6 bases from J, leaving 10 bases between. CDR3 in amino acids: CASSQQGAEAFF. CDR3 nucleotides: TGTGCCAGCAGCCAGCAGGGAGCTGAAGCTTTCTTT.

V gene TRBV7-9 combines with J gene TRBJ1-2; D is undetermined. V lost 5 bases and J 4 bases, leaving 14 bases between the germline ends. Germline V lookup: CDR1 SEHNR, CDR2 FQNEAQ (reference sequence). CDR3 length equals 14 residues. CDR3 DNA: TGTGCCAGCAGCACTGACGACCGGCCCTATGGCTACACCTTC. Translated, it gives CASSTDDRPYGYTF.

The DNA for the CDR3 is TGTGCCAGCAGTCCGGGACAGGGGCTCGGTTCACCCCTCCACTTT. It translates to CASSPGQGLGSPLHF. The chain couples TRBV5-5 to TRBJ1-6; 10 bases agree with TRBD1. Germline-derived CDR1 and CDR2 are SGHKS and YYEKEE (reference sequence). With 5 bases clipped from V and 9 bases from J, the junction kept 8 bases outside the gene matches. The CDR3 runs to 15 residues.

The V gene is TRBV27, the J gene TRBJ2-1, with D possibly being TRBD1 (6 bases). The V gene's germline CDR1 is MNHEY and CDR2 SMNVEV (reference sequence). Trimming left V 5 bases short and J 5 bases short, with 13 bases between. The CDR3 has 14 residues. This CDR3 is CASSPGTTNNEQFF. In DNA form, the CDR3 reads TGTGCCAGCAGTCCCGGGACAACCAACAATGAGCAGTTCTTC.

CDR3 nucleotides: TGTGCCAGCAGCTCCGGACAGGGAGGAGCCACCGGGGAGCTGTTTTTT. Its translation: CASSSGQGGATGELFF. This chain uses TRBV7-8 with TRBJ2-2; 8 nucleotides align to TRBD1. Germline V gives CDR1 SGHVS, CDR2 FQNEAQ. V shed 4 bases, J shed 4 bases, and the junction held 8 bases outside the gene matches. This CDR3 is built from 16 residues.

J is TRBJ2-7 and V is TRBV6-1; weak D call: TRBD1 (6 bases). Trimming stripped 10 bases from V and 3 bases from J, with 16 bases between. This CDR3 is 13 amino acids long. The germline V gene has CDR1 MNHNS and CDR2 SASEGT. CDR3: CAIRGLSYYEQYF. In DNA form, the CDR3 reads TGTGCCATCAGGGGCCTATCTTACTACGAGCAGTACTTC.

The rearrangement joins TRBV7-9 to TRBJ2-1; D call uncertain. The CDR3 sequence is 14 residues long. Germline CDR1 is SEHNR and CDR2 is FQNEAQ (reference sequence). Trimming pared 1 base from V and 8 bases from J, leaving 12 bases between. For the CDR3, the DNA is TGTGCCAGCAGCTTAGTTGGGCAGAAAGATGAGCAGTTCTTC. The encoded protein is CASSLVGQKDEQFF. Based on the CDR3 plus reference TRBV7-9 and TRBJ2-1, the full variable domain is DTGVSQNPRHKITKRGQNVTFRCDPISEHNRLYWYRQTLGQGPEFLTYFQNEAQLEKSRLLSDRFSAERPKGSFSTLEIQRTEQGDSAMYLCASSLVGQKDEQFFGPGTRLTVL.

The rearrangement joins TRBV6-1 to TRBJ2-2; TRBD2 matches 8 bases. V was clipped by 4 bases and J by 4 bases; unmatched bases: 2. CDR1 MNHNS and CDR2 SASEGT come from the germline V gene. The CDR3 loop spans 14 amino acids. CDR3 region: CASSVGGVTGELFF. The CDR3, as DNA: TGTGCCAGCAGTGTCGGGGGGGTCACCGGGGAGCTGTTTTTT.

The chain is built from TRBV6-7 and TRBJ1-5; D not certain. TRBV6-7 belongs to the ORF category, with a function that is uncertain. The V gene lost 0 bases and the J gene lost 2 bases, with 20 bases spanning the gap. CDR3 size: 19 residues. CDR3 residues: CASSYSKPGGRVGNQPQHF. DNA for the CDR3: TGTGCCAGCAGTTACTCGAAGCCCGGAGGGCGCGTCGGCAATCAGCCCCAGCATTTT.

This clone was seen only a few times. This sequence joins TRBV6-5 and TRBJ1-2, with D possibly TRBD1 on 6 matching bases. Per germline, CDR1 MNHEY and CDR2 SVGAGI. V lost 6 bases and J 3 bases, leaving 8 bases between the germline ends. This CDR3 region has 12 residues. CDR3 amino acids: CASSQGYYGYTF. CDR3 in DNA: TGTGCCAGCAGCCAGGGGTACTATGGCTACACCTTC.

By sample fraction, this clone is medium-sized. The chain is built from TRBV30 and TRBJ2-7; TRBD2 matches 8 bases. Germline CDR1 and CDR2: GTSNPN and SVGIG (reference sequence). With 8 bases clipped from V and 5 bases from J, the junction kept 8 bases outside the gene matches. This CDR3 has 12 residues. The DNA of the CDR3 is TGTGCCGGGCGGGGGGAACGGGACGAGCAGTACTTC. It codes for CAGRGERDEQYF. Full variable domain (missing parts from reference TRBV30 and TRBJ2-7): SQTIHQWPATLVQPVGSPLSLECTVEGTSNPNLYWYRQAAGRGLQLLFYSVGIGQISSEVPQNLSASRPQDRQFILSSKKLLLSDSGFYLCAGRGERDEQYFGPGTRLTVT.

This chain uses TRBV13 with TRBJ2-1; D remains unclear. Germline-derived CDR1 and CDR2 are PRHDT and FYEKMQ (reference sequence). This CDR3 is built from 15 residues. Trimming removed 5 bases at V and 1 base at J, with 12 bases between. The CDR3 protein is CASSPAPGSYNEQFF. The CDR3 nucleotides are TGTGCCAGCAGCCCCGCCCCGGGTTCCTACAATGAGCAGTTCTTC.

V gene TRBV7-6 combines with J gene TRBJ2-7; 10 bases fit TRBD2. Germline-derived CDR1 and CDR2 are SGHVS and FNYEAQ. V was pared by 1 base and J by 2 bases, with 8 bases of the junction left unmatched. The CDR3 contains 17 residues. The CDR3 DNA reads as TGTGCCAGCAGCTTAGGGGTAGGACTAGCGGCTCCCTACGAGCAGTACTTC. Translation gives CASSLGVGLAAPYEQYF.

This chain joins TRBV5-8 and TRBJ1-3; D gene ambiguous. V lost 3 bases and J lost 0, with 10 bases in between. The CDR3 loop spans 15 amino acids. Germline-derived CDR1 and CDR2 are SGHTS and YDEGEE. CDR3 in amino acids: CASSSGRTSGNTIYF. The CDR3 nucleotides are TGTGCCAGCAGCTCCGGACGGACCTCTGGAAACACCATATATTTT.

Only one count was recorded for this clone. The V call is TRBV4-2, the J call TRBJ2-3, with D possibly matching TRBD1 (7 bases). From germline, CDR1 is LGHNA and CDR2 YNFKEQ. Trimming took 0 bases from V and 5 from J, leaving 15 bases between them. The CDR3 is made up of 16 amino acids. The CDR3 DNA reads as TGTGCCAGCAGCCAAGATCGGTGGCAGGGGGGAGATACGCAGTATTTT. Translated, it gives CASSQDRWQGGDTQYF.

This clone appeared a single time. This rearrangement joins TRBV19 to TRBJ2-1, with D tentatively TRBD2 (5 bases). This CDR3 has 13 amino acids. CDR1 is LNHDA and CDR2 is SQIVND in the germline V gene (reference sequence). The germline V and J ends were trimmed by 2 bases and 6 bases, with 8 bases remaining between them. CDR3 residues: CASSIRGPNEQFF. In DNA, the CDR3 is TGTGCCAGTAGTATAAGAGGGCCCAATGAGCAGTTCTTC.

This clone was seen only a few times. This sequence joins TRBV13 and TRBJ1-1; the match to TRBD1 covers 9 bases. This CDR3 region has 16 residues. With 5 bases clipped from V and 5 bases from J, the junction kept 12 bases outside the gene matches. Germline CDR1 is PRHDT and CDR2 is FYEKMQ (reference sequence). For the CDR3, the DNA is TGTGCCAGCAGCCGAATGGGGGACAGGGAGGTAACTGAAGCTTTCTTT. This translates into CASSRMGDREVTEAFF.

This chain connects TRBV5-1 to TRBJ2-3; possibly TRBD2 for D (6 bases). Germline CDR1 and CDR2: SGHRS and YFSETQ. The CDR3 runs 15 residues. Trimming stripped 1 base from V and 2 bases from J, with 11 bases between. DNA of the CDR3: TGCGCCAGCAGCTTGTTTTTAGCGGACACAGATACGCAGTATTTT. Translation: CASSLFLADTDTQYF.

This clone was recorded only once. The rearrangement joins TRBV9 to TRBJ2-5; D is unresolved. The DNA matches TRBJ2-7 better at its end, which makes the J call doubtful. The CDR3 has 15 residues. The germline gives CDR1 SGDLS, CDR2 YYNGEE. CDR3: CASSVGFSGFYEQYF. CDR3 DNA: TGTGCCAGCAGCGTAGGTTTCAGTGGGTTCTACGAGCAGTACTTC.

CDR3 protein: CASSQDSPWGQMTYNEQFF. The CDR3 bases are TGTGCCAGCAGCCAAGATTCTCCTTGGGGACAGATGACCTACAATGAGCAGTTCTTC. This chain connects TRBV14 to TRBJ2-1; 7 nucleotides agree with TRBD1. The germline V gene has CDR1 SGHDN and CDR2 FVKESK. This CDR3 is 19 amino acids long. Trimming removed 0 bases from V and 2 bases from J; junction bases left unmatched: 13.

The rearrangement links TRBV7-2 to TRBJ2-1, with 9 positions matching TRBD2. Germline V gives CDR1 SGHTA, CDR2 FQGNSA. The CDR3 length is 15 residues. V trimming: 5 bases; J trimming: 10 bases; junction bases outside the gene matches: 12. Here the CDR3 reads CASSQLAGGSGEQFF. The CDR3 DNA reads TGTGCCAGCAGCCAACTCGCGGGAGGGTCTGGAGAGCAGTTCTTC.

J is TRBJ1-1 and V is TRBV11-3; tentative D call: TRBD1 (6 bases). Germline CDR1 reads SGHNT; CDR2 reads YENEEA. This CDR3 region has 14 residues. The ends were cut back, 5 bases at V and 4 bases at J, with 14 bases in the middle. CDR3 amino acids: CASSPQGRGTEAFF. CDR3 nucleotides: TGTGCCAGCAGCCCACAGGGACGGGGCACTGAAGCTTTCTTT.

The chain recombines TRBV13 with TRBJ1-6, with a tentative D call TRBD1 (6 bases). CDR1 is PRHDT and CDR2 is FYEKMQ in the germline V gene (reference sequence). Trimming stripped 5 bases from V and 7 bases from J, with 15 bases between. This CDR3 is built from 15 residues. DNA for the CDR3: TGTGCCAGCAGCCTCCGGGGCAGGGGAAATTCACCCCTCCACTTT. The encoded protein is CASSLRGRGNSPLHF.

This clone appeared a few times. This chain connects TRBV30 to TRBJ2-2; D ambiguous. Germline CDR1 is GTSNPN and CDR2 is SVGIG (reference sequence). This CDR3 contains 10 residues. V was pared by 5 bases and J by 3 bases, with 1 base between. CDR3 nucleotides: TGTGCCTGGGACACCGGGGAGCTGTTTTTT. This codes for CAWDTGELFF.

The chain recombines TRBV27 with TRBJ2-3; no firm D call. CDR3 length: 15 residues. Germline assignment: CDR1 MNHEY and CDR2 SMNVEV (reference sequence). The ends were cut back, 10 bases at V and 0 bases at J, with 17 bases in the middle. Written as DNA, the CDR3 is TGTGCCACCCTCCACAGCCCTACAAGCACAGATACGCAGTATTTT. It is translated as CATLHSPTSTDTQYF.